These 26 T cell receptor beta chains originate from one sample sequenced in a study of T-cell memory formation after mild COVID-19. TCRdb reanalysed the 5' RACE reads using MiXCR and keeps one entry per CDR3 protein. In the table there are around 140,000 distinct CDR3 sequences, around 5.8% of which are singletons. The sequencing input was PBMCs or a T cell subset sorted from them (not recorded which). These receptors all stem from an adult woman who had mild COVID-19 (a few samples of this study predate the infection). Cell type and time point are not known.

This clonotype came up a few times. The CDR3 here is CASSRTGTGGNQPQHF. As DNA, the CDR3 is TGTGCCAGCAGCCGTACCGGGACAGGGGGCAATCAGCCCCAGCATTTT. This chain joins TRBV7-8 and TRBJ1-5; 10 nucleotides align to TRBD1. Germline values: CDR1 SGHVS, CDR2 FQNEAQ. With 5 bases clipped from V and 2 bases from J, the junction kept 6 bases outside the gene matches. CDR3 size: 16 residues.

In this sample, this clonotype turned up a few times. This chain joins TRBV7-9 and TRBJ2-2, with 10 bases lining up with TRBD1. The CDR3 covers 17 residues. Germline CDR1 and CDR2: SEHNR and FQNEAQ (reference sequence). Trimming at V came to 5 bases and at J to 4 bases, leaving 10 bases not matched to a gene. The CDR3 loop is CASSTLTGGVSTGELFF. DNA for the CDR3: TGTGCCAGCAGCACCTTGACAGGGGGCGTAAGCACCGGGGAGCTGTTTTTT.

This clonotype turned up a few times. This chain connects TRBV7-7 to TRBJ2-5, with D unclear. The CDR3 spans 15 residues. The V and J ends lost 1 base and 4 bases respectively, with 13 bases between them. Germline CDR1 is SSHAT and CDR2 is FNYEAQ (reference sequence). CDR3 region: CASSLVGANRETQYF. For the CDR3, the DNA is TGTGCCAGCAGCTTAGTAGGTGCCAATCGAGAGACCCAGTACTTC.

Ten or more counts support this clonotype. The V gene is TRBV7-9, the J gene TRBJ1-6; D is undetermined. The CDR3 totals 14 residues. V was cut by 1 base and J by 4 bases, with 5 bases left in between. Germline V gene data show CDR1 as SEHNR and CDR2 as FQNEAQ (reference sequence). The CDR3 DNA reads TGTGCCAGCAGCTTAGAGCAATATAATTCACCCCTCCACTTT. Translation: CASSLEQYNSPLHF.

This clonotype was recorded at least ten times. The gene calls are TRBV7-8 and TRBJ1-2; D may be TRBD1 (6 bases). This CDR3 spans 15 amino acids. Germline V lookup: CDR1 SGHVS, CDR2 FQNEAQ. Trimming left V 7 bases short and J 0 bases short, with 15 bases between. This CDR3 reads CASTFAGTTNYGYTF. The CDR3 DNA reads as TGTGCCAGCACCTTCGCCGGGACAACTAACTATGGCTACACCTTC.

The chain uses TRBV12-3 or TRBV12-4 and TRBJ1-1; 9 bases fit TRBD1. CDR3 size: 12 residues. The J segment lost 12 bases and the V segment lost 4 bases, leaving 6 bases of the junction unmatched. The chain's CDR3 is CASSSTGGRTFF. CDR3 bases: TGTGCCAGCAGTTCCACAGGGGGCAGGACTTTCTTT.

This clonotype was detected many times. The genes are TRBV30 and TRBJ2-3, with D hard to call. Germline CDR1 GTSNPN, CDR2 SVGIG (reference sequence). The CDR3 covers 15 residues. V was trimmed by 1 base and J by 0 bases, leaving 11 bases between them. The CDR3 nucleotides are TGTGCCTGGAGTGGGGGTTTGGCGAGCACAGATACGCAGTATTTT. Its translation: CAWSGGLASTDTQYF.

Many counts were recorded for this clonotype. The CDR3 DNA sequence: TGTGCCACCAGCAGAGATTTAGGAGGGCTCGATACGCAGTATTTT. Translated: CATSRDLGGLDTQYF. The genes are TRBV15 and TRBJ2-3; a possible D gene is TRBD2 (6 bases). The CDR3 contains 15 residues. Trimming removed 0 bases at V and 6 bases at J, with 13 bases between. The V gene's germline CDR1 is LNHNV and CDR2 YYDKDF (reference sequence).

CDR3 loop: CASSNPGSEETQYF. DNA for the CDR3: TGTGCCAGCAGCAATCCGGGTTCCGAAGAGACCCAGTACTTC. The rearrangement uses TRBV7-6 and TRBJ2-5; D gene unclear. V was trimmed by 5 bases and J by 3 bases, leaving 13 bases between them. Per the germline V gene, CDR1 is SGHVS and CDR2 is FNYEAQ. This CDR3 has 14 amino acids.

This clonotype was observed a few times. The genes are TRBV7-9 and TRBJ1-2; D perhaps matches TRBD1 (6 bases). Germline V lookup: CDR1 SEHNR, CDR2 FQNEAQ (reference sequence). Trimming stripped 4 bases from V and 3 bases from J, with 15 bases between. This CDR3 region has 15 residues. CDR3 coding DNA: TGTGCCAGCAGCTCCCGGGGGGCCACAGACTATGGCTACACCTTC. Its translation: CASSSRGATDYGYTF.

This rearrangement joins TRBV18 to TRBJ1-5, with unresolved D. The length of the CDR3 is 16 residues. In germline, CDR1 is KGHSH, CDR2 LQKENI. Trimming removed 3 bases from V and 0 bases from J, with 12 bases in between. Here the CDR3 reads CASSPNWQASNQPQHF. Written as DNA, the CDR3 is TGTGCCAGCTCACCGAATTGGCAGGCTAGCAATCAGCCCCAGCATTTT.

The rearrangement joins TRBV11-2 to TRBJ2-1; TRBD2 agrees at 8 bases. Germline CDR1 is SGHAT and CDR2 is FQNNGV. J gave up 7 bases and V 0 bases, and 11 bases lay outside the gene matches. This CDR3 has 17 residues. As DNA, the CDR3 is TGTGCCAGCAGCTTAGAGTTGACTAGCGTTCGATCAAATGAGCAGTTCTTC. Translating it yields CASSLELTSVRSNEQFF.

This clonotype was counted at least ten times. Here the CDR3 reads CASNAGANVLTF. DNA for the CDR3: TGTGCCAGCAACGCTGGGGCCAACGTCCTGACTTTC. The chain joins TRBV12-3 or TRBV12-4 to TRBJ2-6, with D unresolved. The CDR3 is 12 amino acids. The ends were cut back, 7 bases at V and 2 bases at J, with 3 bases in the middle.

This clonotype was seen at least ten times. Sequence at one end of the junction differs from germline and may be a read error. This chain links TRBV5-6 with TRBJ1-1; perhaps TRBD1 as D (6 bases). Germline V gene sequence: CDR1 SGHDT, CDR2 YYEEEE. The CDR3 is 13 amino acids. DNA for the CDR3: TGTGCCAGCAGCTTGGGACGGGACACCGAAGCTTTCTTT. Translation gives CASSLGRDTEAFF.

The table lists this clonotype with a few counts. The chain's CDR3 is CASSFRLAGGGYEQFF. In DNA, the CDR3 is TGTGCCAGCAGTTTTAGACTAGCGGGAGGGGGCTATGAGCAGTTCTTC. The chain uses TRBV12-3 or TRBV12-4 and TRBJ2-1; 14 bases are shared with TRBD2. This CDR3 has 16 amino acids. J gave up 8 bases and V 3 bases, and 6 bases lay outside the gene matches.

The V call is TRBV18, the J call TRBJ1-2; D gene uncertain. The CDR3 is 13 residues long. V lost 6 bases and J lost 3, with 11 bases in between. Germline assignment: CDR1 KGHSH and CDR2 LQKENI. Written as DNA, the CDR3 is TGTGCCAGCTCCCCTGCAGCGGACTATGGCTACACCTTC. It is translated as CASSPAADYGYTF.

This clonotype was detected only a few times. The CDR3 sequence is CSAIPQGARFGYTF. CDR3 nucleotide sequence: TGCAGTGCTATTCCCCAGGGGGCTAGATTTGGCTACACCTTC. This chain connects TRBV20-1 to TRBJ1-2; 8 bases fit TRBD1. Unmatched junction bases numbered 11, after V lost 4 bases and J lost 7 bases. CDR1 and CDR2 (germline): DFQATT, SNEGSKA (reference sequence). This CDR3 contains 14 residues.

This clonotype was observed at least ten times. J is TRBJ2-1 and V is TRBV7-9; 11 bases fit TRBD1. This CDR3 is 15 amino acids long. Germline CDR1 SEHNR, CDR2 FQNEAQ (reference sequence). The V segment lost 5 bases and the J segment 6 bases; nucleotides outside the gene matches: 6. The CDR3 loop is CASSQGQGAFNEQFF. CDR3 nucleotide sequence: TGTGCCAGCAGCCAAGGACAGGGGGCCTTCAATGAGCAGTTCTTC.

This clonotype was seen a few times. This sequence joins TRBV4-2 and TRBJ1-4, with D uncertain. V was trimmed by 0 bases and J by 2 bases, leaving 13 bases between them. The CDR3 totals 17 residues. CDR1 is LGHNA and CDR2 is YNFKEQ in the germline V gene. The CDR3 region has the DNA TGTGCCAGCAGCCAAGACCACGCGGTAGGGACTAATGAAAAACTGTTTTTT. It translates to CASSQDHAVGTNEKLFF.

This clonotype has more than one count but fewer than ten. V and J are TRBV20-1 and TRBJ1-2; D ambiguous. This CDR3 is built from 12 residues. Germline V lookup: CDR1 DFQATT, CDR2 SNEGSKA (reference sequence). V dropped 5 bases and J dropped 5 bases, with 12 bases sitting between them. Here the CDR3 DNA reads TGCAGTGCTCCCTCCGGGAGGTATGGCTACACCTTC. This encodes CSAPSGRYGYTF.

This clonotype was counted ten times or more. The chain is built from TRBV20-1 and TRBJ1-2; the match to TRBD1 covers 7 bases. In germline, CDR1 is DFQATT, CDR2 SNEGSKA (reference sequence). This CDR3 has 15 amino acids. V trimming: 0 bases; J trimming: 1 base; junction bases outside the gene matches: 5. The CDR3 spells CSARDVTGNNYGYTF. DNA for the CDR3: TGCAGTGCTAGAGACGTGACAGGGAATAACTATGGCTACACCTTC.

The CDR3 region is CASSKGLAEQPFEQYF. The CDR3 DNA reads as TGTGCCAGCAGCAAAGGCCTAGCGGAGCAGCCTTTCGAGCAGTACTTC. The J gene is TRBJ2-7, the V gene TRBV21-1; no DNA check was done on the table's D call, TRBD2. TRBV21-1 is a pseudogene. This CDR3 has 16 amino acids.

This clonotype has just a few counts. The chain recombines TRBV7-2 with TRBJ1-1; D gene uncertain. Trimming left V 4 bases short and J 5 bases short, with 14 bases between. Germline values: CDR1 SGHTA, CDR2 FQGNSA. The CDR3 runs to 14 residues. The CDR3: CASSSPARRTEAFF. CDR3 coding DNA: TGTGCCAGCAGCTCACCGGCACGGAGGACTGAAGCTTTCTTT.

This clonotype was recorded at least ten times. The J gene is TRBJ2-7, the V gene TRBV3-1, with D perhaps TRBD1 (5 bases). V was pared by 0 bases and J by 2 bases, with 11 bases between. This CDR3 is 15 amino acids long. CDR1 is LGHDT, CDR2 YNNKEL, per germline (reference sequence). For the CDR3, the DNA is TGTGCCAGCAGCCAAGATCGCACCAGGGCCTACGAGCAGTACTTC. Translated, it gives CASSQDRTRAYEQYF.

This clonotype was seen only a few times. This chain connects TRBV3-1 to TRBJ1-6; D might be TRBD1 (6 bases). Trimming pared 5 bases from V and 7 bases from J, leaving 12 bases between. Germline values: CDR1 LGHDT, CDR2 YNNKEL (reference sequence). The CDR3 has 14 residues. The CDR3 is CASSYTGSNSPLHF. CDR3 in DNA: TGTGCCAGCAGCTACACAGGGTCCAATTCACCCCTCCACTTT.

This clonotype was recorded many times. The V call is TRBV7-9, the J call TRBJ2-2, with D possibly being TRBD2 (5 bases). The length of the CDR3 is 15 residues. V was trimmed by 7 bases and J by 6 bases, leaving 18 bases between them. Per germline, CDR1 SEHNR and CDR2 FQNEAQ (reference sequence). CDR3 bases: TGTGCCAGCACCCCGGCGGGCTTCCAATCCGGGGAGCTGTTTTTT. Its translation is CASTPAGFQSGELFF.